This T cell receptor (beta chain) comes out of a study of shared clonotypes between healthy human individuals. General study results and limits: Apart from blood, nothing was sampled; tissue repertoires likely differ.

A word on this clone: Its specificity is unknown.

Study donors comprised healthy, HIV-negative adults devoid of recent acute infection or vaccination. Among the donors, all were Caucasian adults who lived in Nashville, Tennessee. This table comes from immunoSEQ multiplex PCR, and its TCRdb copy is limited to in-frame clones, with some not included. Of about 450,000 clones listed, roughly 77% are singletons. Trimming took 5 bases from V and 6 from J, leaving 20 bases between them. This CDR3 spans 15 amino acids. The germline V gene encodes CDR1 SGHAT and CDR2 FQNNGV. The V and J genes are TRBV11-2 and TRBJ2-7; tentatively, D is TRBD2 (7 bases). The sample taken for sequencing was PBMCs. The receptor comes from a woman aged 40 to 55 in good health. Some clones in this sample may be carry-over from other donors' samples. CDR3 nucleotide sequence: TGTGCCAGCAGCCAAGGGGAGGGGGAATACGCCGAGCAGTACTTC. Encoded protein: CASSQGEGEYAEQYF.